The 21 T cell receptor beta chains below all came from one sample that was sequenced in a study of monozygotic twins with inflammatory bowel disease (dated by TCRdb to about 2019). Library construction relied on 5' RACE. Sequenced on an Illumina HiSeq 2500. One entry per CDR3 protein sequence results from the TCRdb reprocessing of the reads, with DNA left out. For this sample, the table gives around 450,000 distinct CDR3 sequences. The top ten clones comprise 2% to 3% of the sample. Sequenced sample: blood. The source is a human donor with ulcerative colitis or Crohn's disease, or a healthy co-twin of an affected twin (not recorded which).

The chain carries TRBV11-2 and TRBJ1-2; TCRdb lists TRBD1, though no DNA is available to test this call. The CDR3 has 12 residues. Germline V lookup: CDR1 SGHAT, CDR2 FQNNGV. The CDR3: CASSDRGGRYTF.

The chain has TRBV3-1 and TRBJ1-1. Germline CDR1 and CDR2: LGHDT and YNNKEL (reference sequence). The CDR3 loop spans 13 amino acids. CDR3 sequence reads: CASSQADGAEAFF.

CDR3 loop: CASSSRSGPRATEAFF. The chain combines TRBV7-6 with TRBJ1-1; TCRdb reports TRBD1, a call that lacks DNA to check it against. The CDR3 consists of 16 residues. The germline gives CDR1 SGHVS, CDR2 FNYEAQ. The full variable domain, completed using reference TRBV7-6 and TRBJ1-1, is GAGVSQSPRYKVTKRGQDVALRCDPISGHVSLYWYRQALGQGPEFLTYFNYEAQQDKSGLPNDRFSAERPEGSISTLTIQRTEQRDSAMYRCASSSRSGPRATEAFFGQGTRLTVV.

The chain links TRBV4-2 to TRBJ2-2. CDR1 is LGHNA, CDR2 YNFKEQ, per germline. This CDR3 region has 15 residues. The CDR3 loop reads CASSQDPSQTGELFF.

This chain links TRBV5-1 with TRBJ2-7. The germline V gene encodes CDR1 SGHRS and CDR2 YFSETQ. This CDR3 comprises 14 residues. CDR3 region: CASSLIPDSYEQYF.

CDR3 loop: CASSETSGSYADTQYF. The genes are TRBV11-3 and TRBJ2-3; without DNA, the TCRdb call of TRBD2 cannot be checked. The CDR3 has 16 residues. Germline V gene lookup returns CDR1 SGHNT and CDR2 YENEEA.

The gene calls are TRBV29-1 and TRBJ2-2. The length of the CDR3 is 11 residues. Germline values: CDR1 SQVTM, CDR2 ANQGSEA. The CDR3: CSVSNTGELFF.

The V gene is TRBV18, the J gene TRBJ1-6; TCRdb's assignment of TRBD1 cannot be checked, as there is no DNA. This CDR3 has 15 residues. CDR1 and CDR2 from the germline V gene are KGHSH and LQKENI. The CDR3 sequence is CASSPAQGVNSPLHF.

V gene TRBV12-3 or TRBV12-4 combines with J gene TRBJ1-5; TCRdb's D gene call, TRBD1, goes unchecked for lack of DNA. The CDR3 consists of 14 residues. CDR3 region: CASSLASGGQPQHF.

This chain joins TRBV5-1 and TRBJ1-2. The CDR3 loop spans 13 amino acids. Germline CDR1 and CDR2: SGHRS and YFSETQ. CDR3 residues: CASSLTTTDGYTF.

The rearrangement links TRBV5-4 to TRBJ1-2; TCRdb gives TRBD1 as the D gene, but with no DNA this cannot be confirmed. This CDR3 spans 15 amino acids. The germline V gene encodes CDR1 SGHNT and CDR2 YYREEE (reference sequence). CDR3 amino acids: CASSSEGTGLRGYTF.

The chain has TRBV12-3 or TRBV12-4 and TRBJ1-1. CDR3 length: 13 residues. The CDR3: CASSFGMNTEAFF.

V and J are TRBV6-1 and TRBJ2-2; the TRBD2 assignment by TCRdb is unverifiable without DNA. Germline CDR1 is MNHNS and CDR2 is SASEGT. CDR3 length: 14 residues. The CDR3 spells CASTGGSIPGELFF.

The gene calls are TRBV20-1 and TRBJ2-4; without DNA, the TCRdb call of TRBD1 cannot be checked. The germline CDR1 and CDR2 sequences are DFQATT and SNEGSKA (reference sequence). This CDR3 has 15 amino acids. The CDR3 loop is CSALRPLGDKNIQYF.

The rearrangement links TRBV7-2 to TRBJ2-2. The CDR3 has 15 residues. CDR1 and CDR2 from the germline V gene are SGHTA and FQGNSA. The CDR3: CASSLAGARTGELFF.

The rearrangement links TRBV27 to TRBJ2-5; TCRdb lists TRBD2, though no DNA is available to test this call. Looked up from germline, CDR1 is MNHEY and CDR2 is SMNVEV (reference sequence). The CDR3 is 15 residues long. The CDR3 sequence is CASSLPSGRKETQYF.

The V gene is TRBV7-2, the J gene TRBJ2-5; without DNA, the TCRdb call of TRBD1 cannot be checked. The germline CDR1 and CDR2 sequences are SGHTA and FQGNSA. The CDR3 has 13 residues. The chain's CDR3 is CASSFMGRETQYF.

The chain links TRBV6-6 to TRBJ1-5; TCRdb designates TRBD1, a call that cannot be tested without DNA. The germline gives CDR1 MNHNY, CDR2 SVGAGI (reference sequence). CDR3 size: 12 residues. The CDR3 region is CASIGGNQPQHF.

The chain's CDR3 is CSARDPAGEQETQYF. V usage is TRBV20-1 and J usage is TRBJ2-5; TCRdb returns TRBD2, unconfirmable since there is no DNA. The CDR3 extends over 15 amino acids. CDR1 is DFQATT, CDR2 SNEGSKA, per germline (reference sequence).

The genes are TRBV5-5 and TRBJ2-1; the D call of TRBD2 rests on TCRdb alone, since no DNA is present to check it. Germline V CDR1 and CDR2: SGHKS, YYEKEE (reference sequence). The CDR3 runs 17 residues. The CDR3 spells CASSLRGGTSLSDEQFF.

This chain's CDR3 is CASRSSGDNNEQFF. The V gene is TRBV28, the J gene TRBJ2-1. The CDR3 is made up of 14 amino acids. Germline V gene lookup returns CDR1 MDHEN and CDR2 SYDVKM.